One sample yielded the 29 T cell receptor beta chains listed below, sequenced in a study of T cells after yellow fever vaccination. In TCRdb, the 5' RACE reads were re-called with MiXCR into one record per CDR3 protein. There are about 160,000 distinct CDR3 sequences in the sample; about 7% occur only once, and around 2.3% lies in the top ten. Sequencing used CD4+ T cells sorted from PBMCs, obtained roughly 5 days after the first yellow fever vaccination. Source of these receptors: a man aged 18-30 years who received the YFV17D yellow fever vaccine.

This clonotype came up many times. This chain joins TRBV12-3 or TRBV12-4 and TRBJ2-5, with D possibly being TRBD2 (7 bases). The length of the CDR3 is 17 residues. Deletions cut 7 bases from V and 2 bases from J, with 23 bases between. DNA for the CDR3: TGTGCCAGCACCGCCTCCAGAGTCAGGGGAGGGCAAGAGACCCAGTACTTC. Translating it yields CASTASRVRGGQETQYF.

On this clonotype: One end of the junction varies from germline; a read error may be responsible. V usage is TRBV12-5 and J usage is TRBJ2-1; D is uncertain. Per the germline V gene, CDR1 is LGHNT and CDR2 is FRNRAP. The CDR3 runs 12 residues. CDR3 in amino acids: CASRLVDNEQFF. CDR3 coding DNA: TGTGCTAGTCGTTTGGTGGACAATGAGCAGTTCTTC.

This clonotype appeared many times. The chain combines TRBV20-1 with TRBJ2-3; no clear D. The V gene's germline CDR1 is DFQATT and CDR2 SNEGSKA (reference sequence). V was clipped by 1 base and J by 1 base, with 9 bases between them. This CDR3 contains 14 residues. The CDR3 here is CSARVPPGTDTQYF. The DNA for the CDR3 is TGCAGTGCTAGAGTCCCTCCAGGCACAGATACGCAGTATTTT.

This clonotype was recorded at least ten times. The chain uses TRBV28 and TRBJ1-1; weak D call: TRBD1 (5 bases). This CDR3 has 14 amino acids. Germline CDR1 is MDHEN and CDR2 is SYDVKM. The germline V and J ends were trimmed by 2 bases and 5 bases, with 12 bases remaining between them. Written as DNA, the CDR3 is TGTGCCAGCAGTTTAGGAGGGGTGAGAACTGAAGCTTTCTTT. Translation: CASSLGGVRTEAFF.

This clonotype was seen more than once but under ten times. The genes are TRBV10-1 and TRBJ2-7; 7 bases agree with TRBD1. Trimming removed 2 bases from V and 2 bases from J; junction bases left unmatched: 0. Germline V lookup: CDR1 WNHNN, CDR2 SYGVQD (reference sequence). The CDR3 extends over 13 amino acids. CDR3 coding DNA: TGCGCCAGCAGTGAGGGACAGGCCTACGAGCAGTACTTC. This codes for CASSEGQAYEQYF.

Regarding this clonotype: A clone one base away is much larger, so this may be a read error. The genes are TRBV27 and TRBJ1-5; D possibly corresponds to TRBD1 (6 bases). V gave up 10 bases and J gave up 7 bases, with 20 bases separating them. From germline, CDR1 is MNHEY and CDR2 SMNVEV (reference sequence). CDR3 length: 14 residues. In DNA form, the CDR3 reads TGTGCCATCCGCCCCGGACAGTACAAACAGCCCCAGCATTTT. Translated, it gives CAIRPGQYKQPQHF.

The chain uses TRBV14 and TRBJ2-1; D tentatively reads TRBD1 or TRBD2 (5 bases each). This CDR3 spans 16 amino acids. From germline, CDR1 is SGHDN and CDR2 FVKESK. With 0 bases removed from V and 4 bases from J, the gap between germline ends came to 13 bases. CDR3 DNA: TGTGCCAGCAGCCAAGATCGAGGGGCCCTTTACAATGAGCAGTTCTTC. Amino acid sequence: CASSQDRGALYNEQFF.

V usage is TRBV27 and J usage is TRBJ1-1, with TRBD1 as a possible D gene (6 bases). The CDR3 totals 14 residues. Trimming removed 2 bases from V and 10 bases from J, with 17 bases in between. CDR1 is MNHEY, CDR2 SMNVEV, per germline (reference sequence). CDR3 bases: TGTGCCAGCAGTTTAGTTGCCTCTGGGACACCAGCTTTCTTT. Amino acids: CASSLVASGTPAFF.

At least ten counts were recorded for this clonotype. This sequence joins TRBV6-2 or TRBV6-3 and TRBJ2-3, with TRBD1 matching 9 bases. With 2 bases clipped from V and 2 bases from J, the junction kept 8 bases outside the gene matches. This CDR3 spans 17 amino acids. Germline loops: CDR1 MNHEY, CDR2 SVGEGT. The CDR3 sequence is CASSYRTGVEITDTQYF. CDR3 DNA sequence: TGTGCCAGCAGTTACCGGACAGGGGTTGAGATCACAGATACGCAGTATTTT.

J is TRBJ2-7 and V is TRBV20-1; TRBD2 matches 12 bases. Germline CDR1 reads DFQATT; CDR2 reads SNEGSKA (reference sequence). The CDR3 contains 14 residues. The V segment lost 2 bases and the J segment 4 bases; nucleotides outside the gene matches: 3. The CDR3 bases are TGCAGTGCTAGAAGGACTAGCGGGGATTACGAGCAGTACTTC. Amino acids: CSARRTSGDYEQYF.

This clonotype was observed a few times. The rearrangement joins TRBV6-5 to TRBJ1-5, with TRBD1 as a possible D gene (6 bases). This CDR3 spans 14 amino acids. Germline V lookup: CDR1 MNHEY, CDR2 SVGAGI. V lost 6 bases to trimming and J lost 11 bases, with 20 bases between them. The chain's CDR3 is CASSRTVYIGAQHF. CDR3 DNA: TGTGCCAGCAGCCGGACAGTGTACATCGGGGCCCAGCATTTT.

This chain connects TRBV28 to TRBJ2-1; 14 positions agree with TRBD2. The germline CDR1 and CDR2 sequences are MDHEN and SYDVKM. With 3 bases clipped from V and 0 bases from J, the junction kept 13 bases outside the gene matches. The CDR3 sequence is 21 residues long. CDR3 loop: CASSLPAGTSGGPSSYNEQFF. CDR3 nucleotides: TGTGCCAGCAGTTTGCCAGCCGGGACTAGCGGGGGCCCCAGCTCCTACAATGAGCAGTTCTTC.

This clonotype was detected ten times or more. V and J are TRBV20-1 and TRBJ2-1; TRBD2 matches 8 bases. V was pared by 0 bases and J by 5 bases, with 9 bases of the junction left unmatched. This CDR3 comprises 16 residues. Germline assignment: CDR1 DFQATT and CDR2 SNEGSKA (reference sequence). CDR3 coding DNA: TGCAGTGCTAGAGATCCCAGAGCGGGGGCCCACAATGAGCAGTTCTTC. Protein product: CSARDPRAGAHNEQFF.

This clonotype appeared a few times. V and J are TRBV5-6 and TRBJ2-5; D gene uncertain. The V end lost 0 bases, the J end lost 2 bases, and 5 bases lay between the germline ends. The CDR3 contains 13 residues. Germline CDR1 is SGHDT and CDR2 is YYEEEE. The CDR3 loop is CASSLEWQETQYF. The CDR3 DNA sequence: TGTGCCAGCAGCTTGGAGTGGCAAGAGACCCAGTACTTC.

As for this clonotype: This could be a read error, since a much larger clone is one nucleotide away. The chain joins TRBV18 to TRBJ2-6, with a possible D match to TRBD1 (6 bases). CDR3 length: 18 residues. CDR1 and CDR2 (germline): KGHSH, LQKENI. V lost 1 base and J lost 2, with 15 bases in between. The CDR3 spells CASSPRPGERPGANVLTF. The CDR3 nucleotides read TGTGCCAGCTCACCACGGCCAGGGGAGCGCCCTGGGGCCAACGTCCTGACTTTC.

V gene TRBV25-1 combines with J gene TRBJ2-3; D call uncertain. The germline V gene encodes CDR1 MGHDK and CDR2 SYGVNS. The CDR3 sequence is 14 residues long. Trimming took 3 bases from V and 4 from J, leaving 11 bases between them. The CDR3 is CASSDRVWADTQYF. CDR3 coding DNA: TGTGCCAGCAGTGATAGGGTGTGGGCAGATACGCAGTATTTT.

This chain joins TRBV9 and TRBJ2-2; the D call may be TRBD1 or TRBD2 (6 bases each). Trimming removed 4 bases at V and 1 base at J, with 11 bases between. The CDR3 sequence is 15 residues long. The V gene's germline CDR1 is SGDLS and CDR2 YYNGEE. The CDR3 sequence: CASSRAGQNTGELFF. In DNA, the CDR3 is TGTGCCAGCAGCCGCGCGGGACAGAACACCGGGGAGCTGTTTTTT.

This clonotype was detected only a few times. The chain couples TRBV27 to TRBJ2-7; D not certain. V was clipped by 5 bases and J by 0 bases, with 20 bases between them. The CDR3 length is 17 residues. The germline CDR1 and CDR2 sequences are MNHEY and SMNVEV (reference sequence). CDR3 DNA: TGTGCCAGCAGTGCCTCATGGTTTCCAGAAAGCTCCTACGAGCAGTACTTC. This sequence encodes CASSASWFPESSYEQYF.

The chain uses TRBV12-3 or TRBV12-4 and TRBJ1-2, with D maybe TRBD1 (6 bases). Trimming took off 6 bases at V and 5 bases at J, with 16 bases between the two ends. The CDR3 is 14 amino acids. The CDR3 DNA reads as TGTGCCAGCAGCAGTCCCAGGACAGTATATGGCTACACCTTC. The encoded protein is CASSSPRTVYGYTF.

This clonotype was seen many times. The chain uses TRBV5-4 and TRBJ1-4; 11 nucleotides agree with TRBD1. With V trimmed by 5 bases and J by 4 bases, 7 bases remained unmatched. Germline V gene lookup returns CDR1 SGHNT and CDR2 YYREEE (reference sequence). The CDR3 consists of 16 residues. CDR3 DNA sequence: TGTGCCAGCAGTGGACAGGGGGCGGGTCGTAATGAAAAACTGTTTTTT. It is translated as CASSGQGAGRNEKLFF.

Only a few counts were recorded for this clonotype. In DNA, the CDR3 is TGTGCCAGCAGCTTAACGGGGGGGAACACAGATACGCAGTATTTT. It specifies CASSLTGGNTDTQYF. The chain has TRBV7-9 and TRBJ2-3; TRBD2 aligns across 8 bases. The CDR3 is 15 residues long. Looked up from germline, CDR1 is SEHNR and CDR2 is FQNEAQ (reference sequence). V trimming: 2 bases; J trimming: 2 bases; junction bases outside the gene matches: 3.

This clonotype was recorded many times. This sequence joins TRBV7-3 and TRBJ1-2, with a tentative D call TRBD1 (5 bases). Germline CDR1 SGHTA, CDR2 FQGTGA. This CDR3 spans 12 amino acids. Trimming removed 2 bases from V and 9 bases from J, with 10 bases in between. CDR3 nucleotide sequence: TGTGCCAGCAGCTTAGAGGGGCTGCGCTACACCTTC. This codes for CASSLEGLRYTF.

The chain employs TRBV24-1 and TRBJ1-5; no reliable D call. The CDR3 contains 16 residues. CDR1 KGHDR and CDR2 SFDVKD come from the germline V gene. V lost 2 bases and J 3 bases, leaving 13 bases between the germline ends. CDR3 residues: CATSDSPGPVNQPQHF. The CDR3 DNA sequence: TGTGCCACCAGTGATTCTCCCGGGCCCGTCAATCAGCCCCAGCATTTT.

This clonotype was counted a few times. The rearrangement uses TRBV20-1 and TRBJ2-7, with D perhaps matching TRBD2 (6 bases). The V end lost 2 bases, the J end lost 5 bases, and 16 bases lay between the germline ends. This CDR3 region has 14 residues. Germline values: CDR1 DFQATT, CDR2 SNEGSKA (reference sequence). CDR3 loop: CSARRDFRTHEQYF. In DNA form, the CDR3 reads TGCAGTGCTAGAAGGGACTTCCGGACCCACGAGCAGTACTTC.

This clonotype was seen ten or more times. V and J are TRBV7-2 and TRBJ2-2; 8 nucleotides align to TRBD2. V lost 5 bases and J lost 5; bases outside the gene matches: 13. This CDR3 has 17 residues. The germline V gene encodes CDR1 SGHTA and CDR2 FQGNSA. The CDR3 nucleotides are TGTGCCAGCAGCACCCGTCGGGGGGGGCCGATTACCGGGGAGCTGTTTTTT. The encoded protein is CASSTRRGGPITGELFF.

The table lists this clonotype with many counts. The chain uses TRBV6-2 or TRBV6-3 and TRBJ2-3; D is perhaps TRBD2 (5 bases). The CDR3 covers 14 residues. Between the trimmed V and J ends, which lost 0 bases and 4 bases, there was a span of 8 bases. Germline assignment: CDR1 MNHEY and CDR2 SVGEGT. Written as DNA, the CDR3 is TGTGCCAGCAGTTACTCGCCTAGCTCAGATACGCAGTATTTT. This translates into CASSYSPSSDTQYF.

This clonotype was recorded at least ten times. The V and J genes are TRBV5-1 and TRBJ2-3; 8 nucleotides agree with TRBD1. This CDR3 region has 15 residues. From germline, CDR1 is SGHRS and CDR2 YFSETQ. The V gene end was trimmed by 4 bases and the J gene end by 2 bases; junction bases not matched to a gene: 6. The CDR3 is CASSVQGAPTDTQYF. CDR3 DNA: TGCGCCAGCAGCGTCCAGGGGGCCCCCACAGATACGCAGTATTTT.

At least ten counts were recorded for this clonotype. This chain uses TRBV7-6 with TRBJ2-5; D could derive from TRBD1 or TRBD2 (5 bases each). This CDR3 spans 13 amino acids. Germline V gene sequence: CDR1 SGHVS, CDR2 FNYEAQ. Trimming removed 1 base from V and 6 bases from J, with 9 bases in between. For the CDR3, the DNA is TGTGCCAGCAGCTTAGAGGGGAGAAAGACCCAGTACTTC. It is translated as CASSLEGRKTQYF.

The V and J genes are TRBV4-1 and TRBJ2-7; 7 bases are shared with TRBD1. CDR1 and CDR2 (germline): MGHRA, YSYEKL. CDR3 length: 14 amino acids. V gave up 2 bases and J gave up 7 bases; unmatched junction bases: 8. The DNA of the CDR3 is TGCGCCAGCAGCCAACCTGGACAGGCGGGTGAGCAGTACGTC. Protein: CASSQPGQAGEQYV.